The 22 T cell receptor beta chains given below trace back to one sample, sequenced in a study of blood T cell repertoires in COVID-19. Profiling relied on immunoSEQ multiplex PCR, and the TCRdb table lists in-frame clones only, not all of them. This table has approximately 130,000 clones, about 77% appearing once. The sample consisted of peripheral blood. These receptors came from a man older than 75 with acute or convalescent COVID-19.

The chain has TRBV7-3 and TRBJ2-2, with TRBD2 matching over 11 bases. V was clipped by 9 bases and J by 0 bases; unmatched bases: 18. The germline CDR1 and CDR2 sequences are SGHTA and FQGTGA. This CDR3 region has 20 residues. CDR3 sequence (DNA): TGTGCCAGTAGCCTGGGACCGACACTAGCGGGGGCGTCGAACACCGGGGAGCTGTTTTTT. Protein product: CASSLGPTLAGASNTGELFF.

This clone was seen many times. V gene TRBV2 combines with J gene TRBJ1-6, with D hard to call. V lost 6 bases and J 2 bases, leaving 11 bases between the germline ends. CDR3 size: 15 residues. CDR1 is SNHLY and CDR2 is FYNNEI in the germline V gene. This chain's CDR3 is CASRTLTAYNSPLHF. The CDR3 nucleotides are TGTGCCAGCAGGACCCTGACTGCCTATAATTCACCCCTCCACTTT.

This clone was observed a single time. The V and J genes are TRBV3-1 (or the pseudogene TRBV3-2) and TRBJ1-1; D is perhaps TRBD1 (5 bases). Germline V lookup: CDR1 LGHDT, CDR2 YNNKEL (reference sequence). This CDR3 spans 13 amino acids. Trimming removed 0 bases from V and 5 bases from J, with 7 bases in between. CDR3 nucleotide sequence: TGTGCCAGCAGCCAAGACGGGGGGACTGAAGCTTTCTTT. Amino acids: CASSQDGGTEAFF.

This chain links TRBV24-1 with TRBJ2-1; 7 nucleotides line up with TRBD1. Germline CDR1 KGHDR, CDR2 SFDVKD. J was trimmed by 6 bases and V by 1 base; bases with no gene match: 14. This CDR3 spans 18 amino acids. The CDR3 sequence is CATSDLPSTGSLSNEQFF. Written as DNA, the CDR3 is TGTGCCACCAGTGATTTACCGTCGACAGGGAGTCTGTCCAATGAGCAGTTCTTC.

In this sample, this clone turned up a few times. The chain carries TRBV2 and TRBJ2-3; weak D call: TRBD2 (5 bases). Looked up from germline, CDR1 is SNHLY and CDR2 is FYNNEI. CDR3 length equals 16 residues. Trimming cost V 1 base and J 3 bases, with 14 bases left between them. CDR3 in amino acids: CASSEDGVRGTDTQYF. DNA for the CDR3: TGTGCCAGCAGTGAAGACGGGGTCCGAGGGACAGATACGCAGTATTTT.

This chain joins TRBV7-3 and TRBJ2-3, with D possibly matching TRBD1 (6 bases). This CDR3 spans 15 amino acids. The germline V gene has CDR1 SGHTA and CDR2 FQGTGA. The V end lost 2 bases, the J end lost 0 bases, and 9 bases lay between the germline ends. CDR3 in amino acids: CASSLQGRSTDTQYF. The CDR3 DNA follows: TGTGCCAGCAGCTTACAGGGGCGTAGCACAGATACGCAGTATTTT.

The chain links TRBV11-2 to TRBJ2-2, with 8 bases matching TRBD2. J lost 5 bases, V lost 4 bases, and 3 bases had no gene match. Germline V lookup: CDR1 SGHAT, CDR2 FQNNGV. This CDR3 is 14 amino acids long. The CDR3 DNA is TGTGCCAGCAGCTCCGGGACTAGAACCGGGGAGCTGTTTTTT. Its protein is CASSSGTRTGELFF.

The genes are TRBV27 and TRBJ2-4; 9 bases are shared with TRBD1. Germline V gene data show CDR1 as MNHEY and CDR2 as SMNVEV (reference sequence). CDR3 size: 15 residues. With 8 bases clipped from V and 1 base from J, the junction kept 6 bases outside the gene matches. The CDR3 DNA reads as TGTGCCAGCCGCCGGGACAGGGATGCCAAAAACATTCAGTACTTC. Translating it yields CASRRDRDAKNIQYF.

The chain links TRBV5-1 to TRBJ2-3; 9 nucleotides match TRBD2. With V trimmed by 0 bases and J by 7 bases, 12 bases remained unmatched. The CDR3 covers 17 residues. Germline V lookup: CDR1 SGHRS, CDR2 YFSETQ. The CDR3 DNA reads as TGCGCCAGCAGCTTGGGGACTAGCGCCGGGTACCCTAATACGCAGTATTTT. Amino acid sequence: CASSLGTSAGYPNTQYF.

This rearrangement joins TRBV5-1 to TRBJ2-1, with D perhaps TRBD2 (6 bases). V shed 0 bases and J shed 0 bases, with 10 bases lying between them. The CDR3 covers 16 residues. CDR1 is SGHRS, CDR2 YFSETQ, per germline. CDR3 nucleotides: TGCGCCAGCAGCTTGGGCGGGATTCGCTCCTACAATGAGCAGTTCTTC. Translated, it gives CASSLGGIRSYNEQFF.

The V gene is TRBV5-1, the J gene TRBJ1-6; TRBD1 aligns across 7 bases. This CDR3 region has 14 residues. Germline V gene lookup returns CDR1 SGHRS and CDR2 YFSETQ. The V and J ends lost 4 bases and 10 bases, in that order; junction bases with no gene match: 8. CDR3 DNA: TGCGCCAGCAGCCCCAGACAGGGAAACTCACCCCTCCACTTT. It specifies CASSPRQGNSPLHF.

The sample holds a few counts of this clone. The V gene is TRBV2, the J gene TRBJ1-4; 12 positions match TRBD1. V shed 6 bases and J 7 bases; nucleotides not matched to a gene: 6. CDR1 SNHLY and CDR2 FYNNEI come from the germline V gene. CDR3 length equals 15 residues. This CDR3 is CASSWDRGRAEKLFF. The CDR3 nucleotides read TGTGCCAGCAGCTGGGACAGGGGGCGTGCTGAAAAACTGTTTTTT.

This clone was seen a single time. The chain carries TRBV28 and TRBJ1-6; tentatively, D is TRBD1 (5 bases). The CDR3 runs to 15 residues. Trimming shortened V by 4 bases and J by 7 bases, and 14 bases separated the two germline ends. Germline V lookup: CDR1 MDHEN, CDR2 SYDVKM. CDR3 residues: CASSYREGANSPLHF. Written as DNA, the CDR3 is TGTGCCAGCAGTTACAGAGAAGGGGCGAATTCACCCCTCCACTTT.

This chain connects TRBV4-1 to TRBJ2-7, with TRBD2 identical over 7 bases. The CDR3 runs 14 residues. J was trimmed by 5 bases and V by 8 bases; bases with no gene match: 12. The germline V gene has CDR1 MGHRA and CDR2 YSYEKL. Here the CDR3 reads CASGARGGVDEQYF. The CDR3, as DNA: TGCGCCAGCGGGGCTCGGGGAGGGGTTGACGAGCAGTACTTC.

This clone was recorded only once. V and J are TRBV2 and TRBJ1-1; perhaps TRBD1 as D (6 bases). The CDR3 is 14 residues long. Trimming left V 7 bases short and J 0 bases short, with 12 bases between. The germline V gene encodes CDR1 SNHLY and CDR2 FYNNEI. CDR3 DNA sequence: TGTGCCAGCACCTGGGACACCTTGAACACTGAAGCTTTCTTT. Residues: CASTWDTLNTEAFF. The complete variable domain, with remaining parts taken from reference TRBV2 and TRBJ1-1, reads EPEVTQTPSHQVTQMGQEVILRCVPISNHLYFYWYRQILGQKVEFLVSFYNNEISEKSEIFDDQFSVERPDGSNFTLKIRSTKLEDSAMYFCASTWDTLNTEAFFGQGTRLTVV.

As DNA, the CDR3 is TGTGCCAGCAGAGCACAGGGAAGTCAAGAGACCCAGTACTTC. Its translation is CASRAQGSQETQYF. V is TRBV6-4 and J is TRBJ2-5; possibly TRBD1 for D (6 bases). The V gene's germline CDR1 is MRHNA and CDR2 SNTAGT. Trimming removed 6 bases from V and 2 bases from J, with 13 bases in between. This CDR3 is built from 14 residues.

The V and J genes are TRBV5-5 and TRBJ2-3; D might be TRBD1 (5 bases). The germline V gene encodes CDR1 SGHKS and CDR2 YYEKEE (reference sequence). V was shortened by 5 bases and J by 0 bases, with 19 bases between the two germline ends. The CDR3 runs 17 residues. The CDR3 sequence is CASRRGAGIASTDTQYF. In DNA, the CDR3 is TGTGCCAGCAGAAGGGGCGCCGGAATAGCTAGCACAGATACGCAGTATTTT.

As concerns this clone: The same CDR3 arises from other DNA sequences in this sample as well. The chain joins TRBV5-1 to TRBJ2-1; no reliable D call. Germline CDR1 SGHRS, CDR2 YFSETQ. V was cut by 0 bases and J by 4 bases, with 11 bases left in between. The CDR3 spans 15 residues. The CDR3: CASSLGGLSYNEQFF. The DNA of the CDR3 is TGCGCCAGCAGCTTGGGAGGATTAAGTTACAATGAGCAGTTCTTC.

The gene calls are TRBV5-6 and TRBJ1-1, with 8 bases matching TRBD1. The CDR3 runs to 15 residues. V gave up 3 bases and J gave up 0 bases; unmatched junction bases: 4. Looked up from germline, CDR1 is SGHDT and CDR2 is YYEEEE. CDR3 nucleotides: TGTGCCAGCAGCTGGCAGACAGGGGTGAACACTGAAGCTTTCTTT. Its translation: CASSWQTGVNTEAFF.

The V gene is TRBV6-2 or TRBV6-3, the J gene TRBJ2-3, with 11 bases aligning to TRBD2. The trim removed 5 bases at V and 2 bases at J, leaving 6 bases unmatched. This CDR3 contains 16 residues. The germline V gene encodes CDR1 MNHEY and CDR2 SVGEGT. For the CDR3, the DNA is TGTGCCAGCAGTGATAGCGGGGGGGCCCCCACAGATACGCAGTATTTT. It encodes CASSDSGGAPTDTQYF.

The chain couples TRBV11-2 to TRBJ1-5; TRBD1 might be the D (6 bases). The germline CDR1 and CDR2 sequences are SGHAT and FQNNGV. This CDR3 is 13 amino acids long. The V end was cut by 5 bases, the J end by 5 bases, with 10 bases between. The chain's CDR3 is CASSQGTHQPQHF. In DNA form, the CDR3 reads TGTGCCAGCAGCCAGGGGACCCATCAGCCCCAGCATTTT.

This clone has just one count. The genes are TRBV7-2 and TRBJ2-1; TRBD2 aligns across 9 bases. V was clipped by 2 bases and J by 4 bases; unmatched bases: 9. From germline, CDR1 is SGHTA and CDR2 FQGNSA. This CDR3 has 17 residues. CDR3 coding DNA: TGTGCCAGCAGCTTATTTTTTAGCGGGGGACTTTACAATGAGCAGTTCTTC. The encoded protein is CASSLFFSGGLYNEQFF.